A selection of T cell receptor beta chains follows, all from one sample in a study of shared clonotypes between healthy human individuals. Profiling relied on immunoSEQ multiplex PCR, and the TCRdb table lists in-frame clones only, not all of them. Among approximately 240,000 clones listed, 65% were seen once. The sample was memory CD4+ T cells sorted from blood. These TCRs come from a young man in good health. Both conserved end residues are part of each CDR3. D genes are given only for firm matches. A clone size is listed for some rows: how often the clone was seen (once, few, many), or a class if it is expanded.

j_call d_call clone_size v_call cdr3_nt cdr3_aa
TRBJ1-4 - - TRBV18 TGTGCCAGCTCACCCGATCCGGGTTCGGGTGAAAAACTGTTTTTT CASSPDPGSGEKLFF
TRBJ1-2 - - TRBV5-1 TGCGCCAGCAGCATCAGTTCAGGATTGGGCTATGGCTACACCTTC CASSISSGLGYGYTF
TRBJ2-1 TRBD2 - TRBV6-6 TGTGCCAGCAGTTTACTAGCGAACAATGAGCAGTTCTTC CASSLLANNEQFF
TRBJ1-5 - - TRBV19 TGTGCCAGTAGTTGGGGGGACTATAGCAATCAGCCCCAGCATTTT CASSWGDYSNQPQHF
TRBJ1-1 - once TRBV6-5 TGTGCCAGCACGGGCCCCACTAGAGCAGCTTTCTTT CASTGPTRAAFF
TRBJ2-1 - - TRBV7-9 TGTGCCAGCAGCGACTTCGGCCGTTCCCATAATGAGCAGTTCTTC CASSDFGRSHNEQFF
TRBJ2-2 - many TRBV6-1 TGTGCCAGCAGTGAAGCGCTGTTGGTTGGATACACCGGGGAGCTGTTTTTT CASSEALLVGYTGELFF
TRBJ2-1 TRBD2 - TRBV28 TGTGCCAGCAGTTTCCGACTAGCGGGAGTAGGTGAGCAGTTCTTC CASSFRLAGVGEQFF
TRBJ2-2 - - TRBV7-2 TGTGCCAGCACCAGGGGAGAGGACACCGGGGAGCTGTTTTTT CASTRGEDTGELFF
TRBJ2-2 - - TRBV28 TGTGCCAGCAGTTCGAGTGTAAGGTGGCTGTTTTTT CASSSSVRWLFF
TRBJ2-7 - - TRBV27 TGTGCCAGCAGCGCGAGCCAAGGGCCCTACGAGCAGTACTTC CASSASQGPYEQYF
TRBJ2-7 TRBD1 - TRBV28 TGTGCCAGCAGTTCCCCGGGACAGGGCTTCTACGAGCAGTACTTC CASSSPGQGFYEQYF
TRBJ2-1 - - TRBV6-1 TGTGCCAGCAGTGAAGCGGTGCAGGGCGAGCAGTTCTTC CASSEAVQGEQFF
TRBJ1-3 TRBD1 - TRBV18 TGTGCCAGCTCAAAAACCGGGACAGGGAAGGGGACTGCTGGAAACACCATATATTTT CASSKTGTGKGTAGNTIYF
TRBJ2-7 TRBD2 few TRBV16 TGTGCCAGCAGCCAATCGGGGCTAGCGGGAGACGAGCAGTACTTC CASSQSGLAGDEQYF
TRBJ1-1 - - TRBV5-4 TGTGCCAGCAGCTTGAGGGGGAACACTGAAGCTTTCTTT CASSLRGNTEAFF
TRBJ2-1 TRBD2 few TRBV6-1 TGTGCCAGCAGTGAAGCGTCAGCGGGACTCAATGAGCAGTTCTTC CASSEASAGLNEQFF
TRBJ1-5 - - TRBV7-2 TGTGCCAGCAGCTTAGCAGCTCAGCCCCAGCATTTT CASSLAAQPQHF
TRBJ2-7 - - TRBV5-8 TGTGCCAGCATGAGTACTTTAGGGGGGCGACGGAACGAGCAGTACTTC CASMSTLGGRRNEQYF
TRBJ1-4 TRBD1 few TRBV25-1 TGTGCCAGCAGCTGGACAGGACGGAATGAAAAACTGTTTTTT CASSWTGRNEKLFF
TRBJ2-3 - - TRBV29-1 TGCAGCGTAGATTCGGGTGGCACAGATACGCAGTATTTT CSVDSGGTDTQYF
TRBJ2-7 - few TRBV20-1 TGCAGTGGGGTAACCGACTACGAGCAGTACTTC CSGVTDYEQYF
TRBJ2-7 - once TRBV6-1 TGTGCCAGCATCGACGTAGGTTTGGCCTACGAGCAGTACTTC CASIDVGLAYEQYF
TRBJ2-7 - many TRBV28 TGTGCCAGCAGTTTAAAGGATATCTTGCGAGAGCAGTACTTC CASSLKDILREQYF
TRBJ2-5 TRBD2 - TRBV19 TGTGCCCTTCAGGGACTATTCATAGAGACCCAGTACTTC CALQGLFIETQYF
TRBJ1-3 TRBD1 - TRBV4-1 TGCGCCAGCAGCCGGGGACAGGGCTTTGGAAACACCATATATTTT CASSRGQGFGNTIYF
TRBJ1-2 - few TRBV6-1 TGTGCCAGCATCTTGGAAAGGGGAGCTAACTATGGCTACACCTTC CASILERGANYGYTF
TRBJ2-1 - - TRBV2 TGTGCCAGCAGTGAATGGGCGGGGGCAGGTGAGCAGTTCTTC CASSEWAGAGEQFF
TRBJ2-5 - many TRBV30 TGTGCCTGGACCTTGGGAGAGACCCAGTACTTC CAWTLGETQYF
TRBJ2-5 TRBD1 once TRBV25-1 TGTGCCAGCAGTGGAAAGTACAGGGGATCAGAGACCCAGTACTTC CASSGKYRGSETQYF
TRBJ2-1 TRBD2 - TRBV10-3 TGTGCCATCAGTGAGGAAGCGGGGCGGAATGAGCAGTTCTTC CAISEEAGRNEQFF
TRBJ2-7 TRBD2 - TRBV5-1 TGCGCCAGCAGCTTGGCCGGCGGGAGCTCCTACGAGCAGTACTTC CASSLAGGSSYEQYF
TRBJ1-1 TRBD1 - TRBV7-9 TGTGCCAGCAGCTTCCCGGGACAGACGCCGTCAAACACTGAAGCTTTCTTT CASSFPGQTPSNTEAFF
TRBJ2-5 - once TRBV11-3 TGTGCCAGCAGCCCAGGGTCTCAAGAGACCCAGTACTTC CASSPGSQETQYF
TRBJ2-7 TRBD2 - TRBV7-9 TGTGCCAGCAGCTTAGATTGGGTAGCGGGAACCTACGAGCAGTACTTC CASSLDWVAGTYEQYF
TRBJ1-1 - - TRBV29-1 TGCAGCGTTGTGGTTAAGAAGAACACTGAAGCTTTCTTT CSVVVKKNTEAFF
TRBJ2-7 - - TRBV5-1 TGCGCCAGCAGCTTGGAGGCAGGGAACGAGCAGTACTTC CASSLEAGNEQYF
TRBJ2-7 - - TRBV27 TGTGCCAGCAGTTGGAGGACGGTCAGCGAGCAGTACTTC CASSWRTVSEQYF
TRBJ2-6 - - TRBV5-1 TGCGCCAGCAGCTTGATACGGTCTGGGGCCAACGTCCTGACTTTC CASSLIRSGANVLTF
TRBJ1-1 TRBD1 - TRBV5-1 TGCGCCAGCAGCTCCGGGACAGGGGTGAACACTGAAGCTTTCTTT CASSSGTGVNTEAFF
TRBJ1-4 - - TRBV28 TGTGCCAGCAGTTTCGGGGGCAGTAATGAAAAACTGTTTTTT CASSFGGSNEKLFF
TRBJ2-1 - - TRBV5-1 TGCGCCAGCAGCTTGAGGGTGGGGAATGAGCAGTTCTTC CASSLRVGNEQFF